This is a list of T cell receptor beta chains from one sample in a study of cytomegalovirus exposure and HLA in healthy donors. Only in-frame clones appear in the TCRdb table, and some are missing; sequencing was by immunoSEQ multiplex PCR. The table has 90,000 to 120,000 clones, approximately 79% seen once. Sequences were obtained from PBMCs. The receptors stem from a young man in good health and CMV-seronegative. Both conserved end residues are part of each CDR3. D genes are given only for firm matches. For some rows the clone size is stated as once, few or many, or as a class when expanded; others skip it.

clone size	D gene	V gene	J gene	CDR3 DNA	CDR3 protein
few	NA	TRBV7-9	TRBJ1-1	TGTGCCAGCAGCTTGGGCAGAAACACTGAAGCTTTCTTT	CASSLGRNTEAFF
NA	NA	TRBV10-3	TRBJ2-3	TGTGCCATCTCAGGTCCTAGCACAGATACGCAGTATTTT	CAISGPSTDTQYF
NA	NA	TRBV5-6	TRBJ2-5	TGTGCCAGCAGCTCCCCACCAAGAGGCCAAGAGACCCAGTACTTC	CASSSPPRGQETQYF
NA	NA	TRBV29-1	TRBJ1-2	TGCAGCGTTGAGGGTGTAACAGAGAAGAAGGGGTATGGCTACACCTTC	CSVEGVTEKKGYGYTF
NA	TRBD1	TRBV10-3	TRBJ1-2	TGTGCCATCGAAGGCGGGACAGGACGCGGCTACACCTTC	CAIEGGTGRGYTF
NA	TRBD1	TRBV5-1	TRBJ2-7	TGCGCCAGCGGACAGGGCTACGAGCAGTACTTC	CASGQGYEQYF
NA	TRBD1	TRBV2	TRBJ1-2	TGTGCCAGCAGTGCAGGGGGCGCTGGCTACACCTTC	CASSAGGAGYTF
NA	TRBD2	TRBV6-5	TRBJ2-7	TGTGCCAGCAGAATCGGCAGGGAGGGCGAGCAGTACTTC	CASRIGREGEQYF
NA	NA	TRBV6-1	TRBJ1-5	TGTGCCAGCAGTGAAAGGGGCGGGAGAAGCAATCAGCCCCAGCATTTT	CASSERGGRSNQPQHF
NA	NA	TRBV6-6	TRBJ1-3	TGTGCCAGCAGTTACGTCGGGGCTGGAAACACCATATATTTT	CASSYVGAGNTIYF
NA	NA	TRBV27	TRBJ2-6	TGTGCCAGCACACAAAACAGATACTCTGGGGCCAACGTCCTGACTTTC	CASTQNRYSGANVLTF
few	NA	TRBV23-1	TRBJ1-5	TGCGCCAGCAGGCAGACAGCTAGCAATCAGCCCCAGCATTTT	CASRQTASNQPQHF
NA	TRBD2	TRBV19	TRBJ2-1	TGTGCCAGTAGTCTCCGTTGGGCGGGGGGGCTGGGAGAGCAGTTCTTC	CASSLRWAGGLGEQFF
NA	NA	TRBV7-9	TRBJ2-2	TGTGCCAGCCTCCCGCGGGGACAGCTGAACACCGGGGAGCTGTTTTTT	CASLPRGQLNTGELFF
once	NA	TRBV6-1	TRBJ2-3	TGTGCCAGCAGTGGTGAGACAGGTTGGACAGATACGCAGTATTTT	CASSGETGWTDTQYF
NA	TRBD2	TRBV27	TRBJ2-1	TGTGCCAGCAGTTTAGAGCGGGGATACAATGAGCAGTTCTTC	CASSLERGYNEQFF
NA	NA	TRBV5-5	TRBJ2-5	TGTGCCAGCAGCTCAGGGGCGCGGGAGACCCAGTACTTC	CASSSGARETQYF
few	NA	TRBV27	TRBJ1-6	TGTGCCAGCAGTTTATCCGGGGGGAGGTCCGAAGCACCCCTCCACTTT	CASSLSGGRSEAPLHF
NA	TRBD1	TRBV6-5	TRBJ1-4	TGTGCCAGCAGTGCCGGCAGGGGGCAGAATGAAAAACTGTTTTTT	CASSAGRGQNEKLFF
once	TRBD1	TRBV5-1	TRBJ1-6	TGCGCCAGCTCCAAGGACAGGGGTGACTCACCCCTCCACTTT	CASSKDRGDSPLHF
NA	TRBD1	TRBV6-5	TRBJ1-2	TGTGCCAGCAGTTACGGGACAGGGGTCGGCTACACCTTC	CASSYGTGVGYTF
NA	TRBD1	TRBV28	TRBJ2-4	TGTGCCAGCAGTGGAACCGGGACAGGGATAAACATTCAGTACTTC	CASSGTGTGINIQYF
NA	NA	TRBV28	TRBJ1-5	TGTTCAGCTGGGGGGGCCCAACAGCCCCAGCATTTT	CSAGGAQQPQHF
NA	NA	TRBV5-6	TRBJ1-1	TGTGCCAGCAGCTTGGGACAGCCGAACACTGAAGCTTTCTTT	CASSLGQPNTEAFF
once	NA	TRBV5-4	TRBJ2-7	TGTGCCAGCAGCGGCCGGGACAAACCCTACGAGCAGTACTTC	CASSGRDKPYEQYF
NA	NA	TRBV4-3	TRBJ2-1	TGCGCCAGCAGCCAAGAACAGTACAATGAGCAGTTCTTC	CASSQEQYNEQFF
NA	TRBD1	TRBV10-3	TRBJ2-3	TGTGCCATCAGTGAAAGTAGGGGGCTCGCAGATACGCAGTATTTT	CAISESRGLADTQYF
few	NA	TRBV6-6	TRBJ1-5	TGTGCCAGCAGGTATCAGGGGAACAATCAGCCCCAGCATTTT	CASRYQGNNQPQHF
NA	NA	TRBV14	TRBJ2-7	TGTGCCAGCAGCCAAGATGGGTACTCCAGGGGGGTGTACGAGCAGTACTTC	CASSQDGYSRGVYEQYF
NA	NA	TRBV18	TRBJ1-6	TGTGCCAGCTCACCGGGGCGGGGGAGCAGTTCACCCCTCCACTTT	CASSPGRGSSSPLHF
NA	NA	TRBV11-2	TRBJ1-2	TGTGCCAGCAGCCCGAAGCCGACAGCTAACTATGGCTACACCTTC	CASSPKPTANYGYTF
once	TRBD2	TRBV14	TRBJ2-7	TGTGCCAGCAGCCGCCATAGCGGGGTGTCCTCCTACGAGCAGTACTTC	CASSRHSGVSSYEQYF
NA	TRBD1	TRBV5-1	TRBJ2-5	TGCGCCAGCAGCGGGGGGACAGGAGGATACCAAGAGACCCAGTACTTC	CASSGGTGGYQETQYF
NA	NA	TRBV19	TRBJ1-2	TGTGCCAGTAGTGCCGACAGGCAGGGTGGCTACACCTTC	CASSADRQGGYTF
NA	NA	TRBV21-1	TRBJ2-5	TGTGCCAGCAGCGCCACAGGGGCCAGAGAGACCCAGTACTTC	CASSATGARETQYF
NA	TRBD2	TRBV9	TRBJ2-1	TGTGCCAGCAGCGGAAGGACTAGCACCCACAATGAGCAGTTCTTC	CASSGRTSTHNEQFF
NA	NA	TRBV2	TRBJ1-2	TGTGCCAGCAGAGGAGAGAGGGTGGGTGACTATGGCTACACCTTC	CASRGERVGDYGYTF
NA	TRBD1	TRBV7-9	TRBJ1-1	TGTGCCAGCAGCCCCCGACAGGGGGAAACTGAAGCTTTCTTT	CASSPRQGETEAFF
NA	NA	TRBV2	TRBJ1-6	TGTGCCAGCAGTTCTTCCCCCCCACGACTCAGCGGGATTTCACCCCTCCACTTT	CASSSSPPRLSGISPLHF
NA	TRBD1	TRBV2	TRBJ1-2	TGTGCCAGCAGTGAAGCAGGGGGCGACTATGGCTACACCTTC	CASSEAGGDYGYTF
NA	TRBD2	TRBV7-7	TRBJ2-2	TGTGCCAGCAGCTTAGGGGGTCCGGGACTAGCGGCCGGGGAGCTGTTTTTT	CASSLGGPGLAAGELFF
NA	NA	TRBV19	TRBJ1-1	TGTGCCAGTAGTCCGACATTCCCCAACACTGAAGCTTTCTTT	CASSPTFPNTEAFF
NA	TRBD1	TRBV29-1	TRBJ2-2	TGCAGCGTTACAGGGGGGACCGGGGAGCTGTTTTTT	CSVTGGTGELFF
NA	NA	TRBV4-2	TRBJ1-1	TGTGCCAGCAGCCAAGATGAGGGGGGGGTAGAGAACACTGAAGCTTTCTTT	CASSQDEGGVENTEAFF
NA	NA	TRBV19	TRBJ1-5	TGTGCCAGTACTGATAGAGATAGCAATCAGCCCCAGCATTTT	CASTDRDSNQPQHF
NA	TRBD2	TRBV13	TRBJ2-4	TGTGCCAGCAGCCCTAGCGGGGGGGGTGACATTCAGTACTTC	CASSPSGGGDIQYF
NA	TRBD2	TRBV7-2	TRBJ2-7	TGTGCCAGCAGCTTAACTAGCGGGGGGGCTTGGGAGCAGTACTTC	CASSLTSGGAWEQYF
once	TRBD1	TRBV5-5	TRBJ2-7	TGTGCCAGCAGTTTATCCCCAACAGGGGTTGGGGAGCAGTACTTC	CASSLSPTGVGEQYF
NA	TRBD2	TRBV5-4	TRBJ2-1	TGTGCCAGCAGACGAGGACTAGCGGGGGATGATGAGCAGTTCTTC	CASRRGLAGDDEQFF
NA	NA	TRBV14	TRBJ2-7	TGTGCCAGCAGCCAAGAGGGGAGCTACTCCTACGAGCAGTACTTC	CASSQEGSYSYEQYF
once	NA	TRBV5-1	TRBJ2-7	TGCGCCAGCAGCTTGGAACCAGGTTACGAGCAGTACTTC	CASSLEPGYEQYF
NA	TRBD1	TRBV5-1	TRBJ2-5	TGCGCCAGCAGCTTGGAGCCGTGGAGGGGGACAGGGAAGGTAGAGACCCAGTACTTC	CASSLEPWRGTGKVETQYF
NA	TRBD1	TRBV28	TRBJ1-2	TGTGCCAGCAGTCCAGGGTCGGGACAGGGGGCGGCTGGCTACACCTTC	CASSPGSGQGAAGYTF
NA	TRBD1	TRBV19	TRBJ1-6	TGTGCCAGTAGTGCCGGAGGGGGCCTTAATAATTCACCCCTCCACTTT	CASSAGGGLNNSPLHF
NA	NA	TRBV28	TRBJ2-1	TGTGCCAGCAGTTTACAGAACCGCAATGAGCAGTTCTTC	CASSLQNRNEQFF
once	NA	TRBV10-3	TRBJ2-3	TGTGCCATCAGTGTCGACCTCGTCACGGGTACGCAGTATTTT	CAISVDLVTGTQYF
few	NA	TRBV25-1	TRBJ1-1	TGTGCCAGCAGTGCGAACACGAACACTGAAGCTTTCTTT	CASSANTNTEAFF
NA	NA	TRBV5-4	TRBJ1-1	TGTGCCAGCAGCTTGGCGACAGAAGCTTTCTTT	CASSLATEAFF
NA	TRBD1	TRBV2	TRBJ1-5	TGTGCCAGCAGTCCACCGGGACAGGGAAATCAGCCCCAGCATTTT	CASSPPGQGNQPQHF